A single sample gave rise to the 28 T cell receptor beta chains below, sequenced in a study of CD8 T cells in Susac syndrome. It was with random hexamers that about 0.45 to 1 ug RNA was reverse transcribed. TCRdb itself ran the immunoSEQ multiplex PCR reads through MiXCR, one entry per CDR3 protein. The sample lists under 200,000 distinct CDR3 sequences, approximately 95% occurring once. The sequenced material came from CD4+ T cells from PBMCs. The receptors were sampled from a human donor with Susac syndrome.

This chain uses TRBV24-1 with TRBJ2-7; no definite D call. Germline V gene sequence: CDR1 KGHDR, CDR2 SFDVKD. The ends were cut back, 3 bases at V and 4 bases at J, with 9 bases in the middle. The CDR3 loop spans 13 amino acids. CDR3 sequence: CATSDGVGYEQYF. DNA of the CDR3: TGTGCCACCAGTGATGGCGTGGGTTACGAGCAGTACTTC.

The chain carries TRBV30 and TRBJ1-1; D is undetermined. In germline, CDR1 is GTSNPN, CDR2 SVGIG (reference sequence). The CDR3 extends over 13 amino acids. Trimming stripped 0 bases from V and 1 base from J, with 6 bases between. Here the CDR3 reads CAWSVLRNTEAFF. The CDR3 nucleotides are TGTGCCTGGAGTGTACTCAGGAACACTGAAGCTTTCTTT.

This chain joins TRBV29-1 and TRBJ2-2, with 9 bases matching TRBD2. The J segment lost 4 bases and the V segment lost 4 bases, leaving 10 bases of the junction unmatched. Germline V gene data show CDR1 as SQVTM and CDR2 as ANQGSEA. The CDR3 covers 16 residues. CDR3 loop: CSVGAVAGAPTGELFF. CDR3 DNA sequence: TGCAGCGTTGGCGCAGTAGCGGGAGCACCCACCGGGGAGCTGTTTTTT.

The gene calls are TRBV28 and TRBJ2-7; a possible D gene is TRBD2 (7 bases). Deletions cut 5 bases from V and 0 bases from J, with 20 bases between. CDR1 is MDHEN, CDR2 SYDVKM, per germline. The CDR3 sequence is 17 residues long. The CDR3 nucleotides are TGTGCCAGCAGTCCAGCCGGGGGGACACTAAGCTCCTACGAGCAGTACTTC. Translated: CASSPAGGTLSSYEQYF.

This sequence joins TRBV12-3 or TRBV12-4 and TRBJ1-4; 9 positions match TRBD1. The length of the CDR3 is 14 residues. Trimming took 6 bases from V and 12 from J; bases not matched to a gene: 11. As DNA, the CDR3 is TGTGCCAGCAGCAGGGACAGGGTCAACCGCCAACTGTTTTTT. Residues: CASSRDRVNRQLFF.

The V call is TRBV30, the J call TRBJ2-7, with a tentative D call TRBD2 (5 bases). CDR3 length: 13 residues. Trimming stripped 0 bases from V and 3 bases from J, with 9 bases between. The germline CDR1 and CDR2 sequences are GTSNPN and SVGIG (reference sequence). The CDR3 loop is CAWSVRGIYEQYF. CDR3 nucleotides: TGTGCCTGGAGTGTCCGAGGGATCTACGAGCAGTACTTC.

This chain joins TRBV28 and TRBJ2-1, with D perhaps being TRBD1 or TRBD2 (5 bases each). The V and J ends lost 8 bases and 9 bases respectively, with 23 bases between them. From germline, CDR1 is MDHEN and CDR2 SYDVKM. The CDR3 has 15 amino acids. Here the CDR3 reads CASVGAKTPLTEQFF. CDR3 sequence (DNA): TGTGCCAGCGTCGGGGCCAAAACACCCCTTACTGAGCAGTTCTTC.

The chain is built from TRBV7-3 and TRBJ1-1; no clear D. Trimming stripped 0 bases from V and 5 bases from J, with 7 bases between. The CDR3 has 13 amino acids. Germline-derived CDR1 and CDR2 are SGHTA and FQGTGA. This chain's CDR3 is CASSLTGRTEAFF. The CDR3 DNA is TGTGCCAGCAGCTTAACGGGCCGGACTGAAGCTTTCTTT.

The rearrangement uses TRBV10-3 and TRBJ2-6; D is unclear. The germline V gene has CDR1 ENHRY and CDR2 SYGVKD. The CDR3 length is 12 residues. V lost 8 bases to trimming and J lost 0 bases, with 2 bases between them. CDR3 residues: CAIGSGANVLTF. CDR3 DNA: TGTGCCATCGGCTCTGGGGCCAACGTCCTGACTTTC.

The chain joins TRBV20-1 to TRBJ2-3; a possible D gene is TRBD2 (6 bases). Between the trimmed V and J ends, which lost 1 base and 1 base, there was a span of 12 bases. This CDR3 is built from 15 residues. Germline V gene data show CDR1 as DFQATT and CDR2 as SNEGSKA (reference sequence). The CDR3 DNA reads TGCAGTGCTAGAGGCCCCTGGGGGGGCACAGATACGCAGTATTTT. It codes for CSARGPWGGTDTQYF.

J is TRBJ1-5 and V is TRBV9; D gene unclear. Trimming left V 4 bases short and J 1 base short, with 9 bases between. The CDR3 contains 14 residues. Germline CDR1 is SGDLS and CDR2 is YYNGEE. The DNA for the CDR3 is TGTGCCAGCAGCCGGACGGGAAGCAATCAGCCCCAGCATTTT. This encodes CASSRTGSNQPQHF.

Only one count was recorded for this clonotype. V is TRBV5-1 and J is TRBJ2-3; TRBD2 agrees at 14 bases. Germline lookup yields CDR1 SGHRS and CDR2 YFSETQ. V trimming: 3 bases; J trimming: 6 bases; junction bases outside the gene matches: 6. CDR3 length: 16 amino acids. CDR3 in amino acids: CASSSEGLAGVDTQYF. In nucleotides, the CDR3 is TGCGCCAGCAGCTCGGAGGGACTAGCGGGAGTGGATACGCAGTATTTT.

The gene calls are TRBV5-8 and TRBJ2-7; D is ambiguous. V was clipped by 4 bases and J by 5 bases, with 10 bases between them. Germline V lookup: CDR1 SGHTS, CDR2 YDEGEE. The length of the CDR3 is 12 residues. The CDR3 nucleotides are TGTGCCAGCAGCCCACGGCTGGACGAGCAGTACGTC. Translation gives CASSPRLDEQYV.

CDR3 coding DNA: TGTGCCAGCAGGGAGGGTACCAAAAACATTCAGTACTTC. This codes for CASREGTKNIQYF. This sequence joins TRBV28 and TRBJ2-4; maybe TRBD2 (6 bases). This CDR3 comprises 13 residues. CDR1 MDHEN and CDR2 SYDVKM come from the germline V gene. Trimming took 6 bases from V and 2 from J, leaving 8 bases between them.

The J gene is TRBJ2-7, the V gene TRBV6-1, with 7 bases fitting TRBD2. Germline V lookup: CDR1 MNHNS, CDR2 SASEGT. The CDR3 contains 16 residues. V gave up 5 bases and J gave up 2 bases; unmatched junction bases: 12. CDR3: CASSPTGGSVPYEQYF. The DNA of the CDR3 is TGTGCCAGCAGTCCCACCGGGGGGTCGGTACCCTACGAGCAGTACTTC.

The chain has TRBV29-1 and TRBJ1-1; D remains unclear. Germline-derived CDR1 and CDR2 are SQVTM and ANQGSEA. The ends were cut back, 4 bases at V and 1 base at J, with 16 bases in the middle. The CDR3 extends over 15 amino acids. In DNA form, the CDR3 reads TGCAGCGTTGCGATAAAACCCTCAGGGAACACTGAAGCTTTCTTT. Its translation is CSVAIKPSGNTEAFF.

The rearrangement uses TRBV27 and TRBJ2-4; TRBD1 agrees at 7 bases. From germline, CDR1 is MNHEY and CDR2 SMNVEV (reference sequence). There are 17 residues in the CDR3. J lost 1 base, V lost 4 bases, and 10 bases had no gene match. Here the CDR3 reads CASSSTLRGQAKNIQYF. Written as DNA, the CDR3 is TGTGCCAGCAGTTCCACCTTGAGGGGGCAGGCCAAAAACATTCAGTACTTC.

This chain joins TRBV3-1 and TRBJ2-6; no clear D gene. The germline V and J ends were trimmed by 1 base and 0 bases, with 7 bases remaining between them. Germline CDR1 and CDR2: LGHDT and YNNKEL (reference sequence). CDR3 length equals 16 residues. The CDR3 bases are TGTGCCAGCAGCCAAGCAGGCGGCTCTGGGGCCAACGTCCTGACTTTC. Amino acid sequence: CASSQAGGSGANVLTF.

CDR3 loop: CATSRDGLAGKQYV. CDR3 coding DNA: TGTGCCACCAGCAGAGATGGACTAGCGGGGAAGCAGTACGTC. V usage is TRBV15 and J usage is TRBJ2-7, with TRBD2 matching over 12 bases. V dropped 0 bases and J dropped 8; count of bases not matched to a gene: 2. This CDR3 region has 14 residues. Germline-derived CDR1 and CDR2 are LNHNV and YYDKDF (reference sequence).

The chain joins TRBV29-1 to TRBJ1-4; D possibly corresponds to TRBD1 (5 bases). Trimming removed 7 bases from V and 2 bases from J, with 8 bases in between. This CDR3 contains 12 residues. Germline V gene lookup returns CDR1 SQVTM and CDR2 ANQGSEA. In DNA form, the CDR3 reads TGCAGCGCGGGGACGACTAATGAAAAACTGTTTTTT. Encoded protein: CSAGTTNEKLFF.

The chain uses TRBV6-6 and TRBJ1-5, with D tentatively TRBD1 (5 bases). The length of the CDR3 is 15 residues. The germline V and J ends were trimmed by 7 bases and 2 bases, with 15 bases remaining between them. Looked up from germline, CDR1 is MNHNY and CDR2 is SVGAGI (reference sequence). This CDR3 reads CASTRDPGGNQPQHF. In DNA form, the CDR3 reads TGTGCCAGCACCCGGGACCCGGGCGGCAATCAGCCCCAGCATTTT.

V is TRBV14 and J is TRBJ1-6, with a tentative D call TRBD1 (5 bases). The germline V gene encodes CDR1 SGHDN and CDR2 FVKESK. The V end lost 5 bases, the J end lost 7 bases, and 12 bases lay between the germline ends. The CDR3 has 14 amino acids. The CDR3: CASSFRDGNSPLHF. The CDR3 coding sequence is TGTGCCAGCAGCTTCCGGGACGGGAATTCACCCCTCCACTTT.

V is TRBV6-2 or TRBV6-3 and J is TRBJ2-7, with D possibly TRBD2 on 6 matching bases. The CDR3 spans 14 residues. Germline V gives CDR1 MNHEY, CDR2 SVGEGT. The germline V and J ends were trimmed by 7 bases and 1 base, with 14 bases remaining between them. The CDR3 bases are TGTGCCAGCATTGGAGTAGCGGATTCCTACGAGCAGTACGTC. Amino acid sequence: CASIGVADSYEQYV.

This clonotype showed up just once. The chain joins TRBV9 to TRBJ2-7; no firm D call. CDR1 is SGDLS and CDR2 is YYNGEE in the germline V gene. V gave up 2 bases and J gave up 4 bases, with 13 bases separating them. This CDR3 spans 14 amino acids. CDR3 nucleotides: TGTGCCAGCAGCGTCGGTGGCTTGGGATACGAGCAGTACTTC. Protein product: CASSVGGLGYEQYF.

Here the CDR3 DNA reads TGTGCCTGGAGTGTTGAATTGGGCGAGGGGGACCAAGAGACCCAGTACTTC. Amino acids: CAWSVELGEGDQETQYF. The chain recombines TRBV30 with TRBJ2-5, with D perhaps TRBD1 (6 bases). The V and J ends lost 0 bases and 0 bases respectively, with 17 bases between them. CDR3 length: 17 residues. Germline CDR1 GTSNPN, CDR2 SVGIG (reference sequence).

This clonotype was recorded only once. The rearrangement links TRBV9 to TRBJ1-5; TRBD1 matches at 8 bases. The CDR3 covers 15 residues. The V gene's germline CDR1 is SGDLS and CDR2 YYNGEE. The V gene end was trimmed by 2 bases and the J gene end by 1 base; junction bases not matched to a gene: 2. CDR3 loop: CASSVQGASNQPQHF. The CDR3 DNA sequence: TGTGCCAGCAGCGTCCAGGGGGCAAGCAATCAGCCCCAGCATTTT.

This rearrangement joins TRBV27 to TRBJ2-6; 7 bases are a match to TRBD1. The CDR3 spans 13 residues. Per germline, CDR1 MNHEY and CDR2 SMNVEV (reference sequence). V trimming: 10 bases; J trimming: 1 base; junction bases outside the gene matches: 1. The CDR3 is CATRGSGANVLTF. CDR3 sequence (DNA): TGTGCCACCAGGGGGTCTGGGGCCAACGTCCTGACTTTC. The whole variable domain, filled in from reference TRBV27 and TRBJ2-6, reads EAQVTQNPRYLITVTGKKLTVTCSQNMNHEYMSWYRQDPGLGLRQIYYSMNVEVTDKGDVPEGYKVSRKEKRNFPLILESPSPNQTSLYFCATRGSGANVLTFGAGSRLTVL.

The CDR3, as DNA: TGTGCCAGCAGCTTGATGGGGGCAGAGTACGAGCAGTACTTC. This gives the protein CASSLMGAEYEQYF. V gene TRBV5-4 combines with J gene TRBJ2-7; D is possibly TRBD1 (6 bases). The CDR3 is 14 amino acids. Germline CDR1 is SGHNT and CDR2 is YYREEE (reference sequence). V lost 1 base and J 4 bases, leaving 12 bases between the germline ends.